The 13 T cell receptor beta chains listed next were all sequenced from one sample in a study of cytomegalovirus exposure and HLA in healthy donors. The PCR made use of 60 Vbeta and 13 Jbeta primers. The data were produced by immunoSEQ multiplex PCR, yet TCRdb's version contains in-frame clones alone and is incomplete. The sample's table shows approximately 120,000 clones. The specimen was PBMCs. The source of these receptors is a man under 40 in good health and CMV-seronegative.

The rearrangement links TRBV19 to TRBJ2-2; D is uncertain. The CDR3 sequence is 15 residues long. With 3 bases removed from V and 0 bases from J, the gap between germline ends came to 8 bases. Germline CDR1 and CDR2: LNHDA and SQIVND (reference sequence). The CDR3 DNA reads TGTGCCAGTAGTATTAGAGGAACGAACACCGGGGAGCTGTTTTTT. Protein product: CASSIRGTNTGELFF.

The rearrangement links TRBV19 to TRBJ2-1; D gene ambiguous. The germline V gene has CDR1 LNHDA and CDR2 SQIVND (reference sequence). The CDR3 covers 13 residues. Trimming cost V 5 bases and J 8 bases, with 13 bases left between them. CDR3 coding DNA: TGTGCCAGTAGTTTCACTCCCGGGTATGAGCAGTTCTTC. Translated: CASSFTPGYEQFF.

The chain joins TRBV28 to TRBJ2-3; no firm D call. Germline V gives CDR1 MDHEN, CDR2 SYDVKM. Trimming removed 2 bases from V and 8 bases from J, with 17 bases in between. The CDR3 is 15 amino acids. The CDR3 nucleotides are TGTGCCAGCAGTTTAAGGCGGCCAACGCTAGGTACGCAGTATTTT. Its translation is CASSLRRPTLGTQYF.

V gene TRBV10-3 combines with J gene TRBJ2-1; D possibly corresponds to TRBD2 (6 bases). Trimming removed 6 bases at V and 4 bases at J, with 13 bases between. This CDR3 is built from 14 residues. CDR1 is ENHRY and CDR2 is SYGVKD in the germline V gene. The CDR3 nucleotides read TGTGCCATCAGCCCCGGGACTGGTTACAATGAGCAGTTCTTC. The encoded protein is CAISPGTGYNEQFF.

This chain joins TRBV10-1 and TRBJ2-3, with D possibly TRBD1 on 5 matching bases. The germline gives CDR1 WNHNN, CDR2 SYGVQD (reference sequence). V dropped 6 bases and J dropped 4 bases, with 11 bases sitting between them. This CDR3 region has 13 residues. CDR3 DNA sequence: TGCGCCAGCAGCGCCGCAGGGCCAGATACGCAGTATTTT. Amino acids: CASSAAGPDTQYF.

Comments on this clone: Other DNA variants within this sample encode the same CDR3. The V and J genes are TRBV6-5 and TRBJ1-1; D might be TRBD1 (6 bases). Germline V gene sequence: CDR1 MNHEY, CDR2 SVGAGI. V was trimmed by 0 bases and J by 2 bases, leaving 7 bases between them. The CDR3 runs to 14 residues. Written as DNA, the CDR3 is TGTGCCAGCAGTTACTCAGGGGGTAACACTGAAGCTTTCTTT. Protein product: CASSYSGGNTEAFF.

This chain connects TRBV5-6 to TRBJ1-2, with D tentatively TRBD1 (5 bases). The CDR3 is 13 residues long. Trimming removed 1 base at V and 7 bases at J, with 11 bases between. Germline CDR1 and CDR2: SGHDT and YYEEEE. The CDR3 loop is CASSLTGPSGYTF. The DNA for the CDR3 is TGTGCCAGCAGCTTGACAGGTCCCTCTGGCTACACCTTC.

The chain joins TRBV18 to TRBJ1-1; 8 nucleotides agree with TRBD1. CDR3 size: 16 residues. Germline values: CDR1 KGHSH, CDR2 LQKENI. The ends lost 6 bases at V and 2 bases at J; junction bases unmatched: 11. CDR3 DNA sequence: TGTGCCAGCTCCCCGATGGCAGGGGGCTTAAACACTGAAGCTTTCTTT. Translation: CASSPMAGGLNTEAFF.

The chain carries TRBV18 and TRBJ1-5, with D uncertain. Between the trimmed V and J ends, which lost 3 bases and 7 bases, there was a span of 13 bases. The CDR3 contains 14 residues. Germline V gene sequence: CDR1 KGHSH, CDR2 LQKENI. This chain's CDR3 is CASSPEWEAQPQHF. Here the CDR3 DNA reads TGTGCCAGCTCACCGGAATGGGAGGCGCAGCCCCAGCATTTT.

V gene TRBV7-2 combines with J gene TRBJ1-2; maybe TRBD1 (6 bases). The CDR3 spans 12 residues. Looked up from germline, CDR1 is SGHTA and CDR2 is FQGNSA. V was pared by 8 bases and J by 7 bases, with 14 bases between. For the CDR3, the DNA is TGTGCCAGCCGGGACACCCGTAGTGGCTACACCTTC. Translated: CASRDTRSGYTF.

The V call is TRBV5-4, the J call TRBJ2-5; D uncertain. V lost 0 bases, J lost 4 bases, and 13 bases lay in between. CDR3 length: 15 amino acids. Germline CDR1 SGHNT, CDR2 YYREEE (reference sequence). CDR3 in DNA: TGTGCCAGCAGCTTGGAGTCGGGTTCCTCAGAGACCCAGTACTTC. Protein: CASSLESGSSETQYF.

The chain carries TRBV28 and TRBJ2-7; the match to TRBD1 covers 9 bases. Germline V CDR1 and CDR2: MDHEN, SYDVKM. V was pared by 6 bases and J by 6 bases, with 9 bases of the junction left unmatched. The CDR3 sequence is 14 residues long. As DNA, the CDR3 is TGTGCCAGCAGCCGGACCGGGACAGGGTTCGAGCAGTACTTC. This codes for CASSRTGTGFEQYF.

The V and J genes are TRBV9 and TRBJ2-1; D is unresolved. There are 15 residues in the CDR3. V was pared by 1 base and J by 0 bases, with 8 bases between. Germline CDR1 SGDLS, CDR2 YYNGEE. CDR3 nucleotides: TGTGCCAGCAGCGTAAGGAGAGACTCCTACAATGAGCAGTTCTTC. Its translation: CASSVRRDSYNEQFF. The entire variable domain, with the rest obtained from reference TRBV9 and TRBJ2-1, is as follows: DSGVTQTPKHLITATGQRVTLRCSPRSGDLSVYWYQQSLDQGLQFLIQYYNGEERAKGNILERFSAQQFPDLHSELNLSSLELGDSALYFCASSVRRDSYNEQFFGPGTRLTVL.